This TCR beta chain was sequenced for a study of T cell responses to AZD1222 COVID-19 vaccine. Study-wide points: Variant regions that are unmutated are reportedly the target of nearly half of spike-specific TCRs.

Germline CDR1 reads WNHNN; CDR2 reads SYGVQD (reference sequence). Trimming pared 0 bases from V and 7 bases from J, leaving 15 bases between. CDR3 length equals 15 residues. As for this clone: Its antigen remains unknown.

The table came from immunoSEQ multiplex PCR; TCRdb's copy has only in-frame clones and leaves some out. Seen here are approximately 300,000 clones, approximately 94% observed once, and the top ten hold 0.5% to 0.7%. The rearrangement uses TRBV10-1 and TRBJ1-1, with TRBD1 as a possible D gene (6 bases). The TCR was taken from an adult who received the AZD1222 COVID-19 vaccine. The starting material was peripheral blood, obtained 28 days after the second AZD1222 dose. The CDR3, as DNA: TGCGCCAGCAGTGAGTCGAATTGGAGGACAGATGAAGCTTTCTTT. Translating gives CASSESNWRTDEAFF.